The 18 T cell receptor beta chains presented below share a single source sample, sequenced in a study of cytomegalovirus exposure and HLA in healthy donors. Profiled with immunoSEQ multiplex PCR; TCRdb holds only in-frame clones, not every one. The sample has about 340,000 clones, 75% to 90% seen once. Sequencing was carried out using PBMCs. Receptors originate from a woman aged 18-29 years in good health and CMV-seronegative.

The CDR3 region has the DNA TGTGCCAGCAGGCGTGGAGGAGGGCGGGGAGAGAATGAGCAGTTCTTC. Translating gives CASRRGGGRGENEQFF. The chain recombines TRBV28 with TRBJ2-1; perhaps TRBD2 as D (6 bases). The CDR3 extends over 16 amino acids. Germline V lookup: CDR1 MDHEN, CDR2 SYDVKM. V was shortened by 6 bases and J by 7 bases, with 22 bases between the two germline ends.

The chain employs TRBV5-1 and TRBJ2-3; tentative D call: TRBD2 (5 bases). The germline V gene encodes CDR1 SGHRS and CDR2 YFSETQ. Trimming took off 1 base at V and 4 bases at J, with 10 bases between the two ends. This CDR3 region has 14 residues. The CDR3 sequence is CASSLTSSADTQYF. In DNA form, the CDR3 reads TGCGCCAGCAGCTTGACTAGTTCTGCAGATACGCAGTATTTT.

The V call is TRBV6-6, the J call TRBJ1-1; D gene unclear. The ends were cut back, 6 bases at V and 0 bases at J, with 11 bases in the middle. CDR1 is MNHNY, CDR2 SVGAGI, per germline (reference sequence). The CDR3 is 14 amino acids. CDR3 DNA: TGTGCCAGCAGCCCAAGGGAGTTGAACACTGAAGCTTTCTTT. This sequence encodes CASSPRELNTEAFF.

The chain carries TRBV28 and TRBJ2-7, with D hard to call. Germline lookup yields CDR1 MDHEN and CDR2 SYDVKM. Trimming removed 6 bases at V and 3 bases at J, with 9 bases between. This CDR3 comprises 12 residues. CDR3 sequence (DNA): TGTGCCAGCAGCCCACCTAGCTACGAGCAGTACTTC. Protein product: CASSPPSYEQYF.

The rearrangement uses TRBV27 and TRBJ2-1, with D unresolved. This CDR3 region has 16 residues. Germline-derived CDR1 and CDR2 are MNHEY and SMNVEV (reference sequence). Trimming left V 4 bases short and J 9 bases short, with 22 bases between. CDR3 region: CASSSPLALSAPEQFF. CDR3 sequence (DNA): TGTGCCAGCAGTTCACCCCTGGCACTGAGCGCCCCTGAGCAGTTCTTC.

The chain joins TRBV7-9 to TRBJ1-5, with 12 bases lining up with TRBD1. The germline V gene has CDR1 SEHNR and CDR2 FQNEAQ (reference sequence). J gave up 3 bases and V 5 bases, and 5 bases lay outside the gene matches. The CDR3 spans 16 residues. The CDR3 region has the DNA TGTGCCAGCAGCCTAGGGACAGGGGGCTTCAATCAGCCCCAGCATTTT. Amino acid sequence: CASSLGTGGFNQPQHF.

This clone appeared many times. This chain connects TRBV9 to TRBJ2-2, with D perhaps TRBD2 (5 bases). The germline gives CDR1 SGDLS, CDR2 YYNGEE. V shed 0 bases and J shed 6 bases, with 12 bases lying between them. This CDR3 is 15 amino acids long. The CDR3 region has the DNA TGTGCCAGCAGCGTAGCTGCTAGCTCGGCCGGGGAGCTGTTTTTT. This codes for CASSVAASSAGELFF.

The J gene is TRBJ2-3, the V gene TRBV15; 9 nucleotides agree with TRBD1. The CDR3 is 16 residues long. Germline lookup yields CDR1 LNHNV and CDR2 YYDKDF (reference sequence). V trimming: 3 bases; J trimming: 2 bases; junction bases outside the gene matches: 6. The CDR3 reads CATSRLGQGFTDTQYF. As DNA, the CDR3 is TGTGCCACCAGCAGGTTGGGACAGGGATTCACAGATACGCAGTATTTT.

The rearrangement uses TRBV4-2 and TRBJ2-7; the match to TRBD2 covers 7 bases. Germline V lookup: CDR1 LGHNA, CDR2 YNFKEQ. Trimming at V came to 4 bases and at J to 4 bases, leaving 13 bases not matched to a gene. The length of the CDR3 is 16 residues. CDR3 loop: CASSPRAAGEGYEQYF. The CDR3 region has the DNA TGTGCCAGCAGCCCACGGGCGGCGGGAGAGGGGTACGAGCAGTACTTC.

V and J are TRBV6-6 and TRBJ2-5, with 7 bases fitting TRBD1. The CDR3 spans 13 residues. CDR1 is MNHNY and CDR2 is SVGAGI in the germline V gene (reference sequence). Germline trimming cut 6 bases from V and 4 bases from J; bases unmatched to any gene: 5. CDR3 sequence (DNA): TGTGCCAGCAGACCCGGGACAGCAGAGACCCAGTACTTC. Its translation is CASRPGTAETQYF.

The chain is built from TRBV18 and TRBJ2-1; possible D gene TRBD2, 6 bases. The CDR3 spans 14 residues. Germline-derived CDR1 and CDR2 are KGHSH and LQKENI. V dropped 6 bases and J dropped 3 bases, with 12 bases sitting between them. CDR3 sequence (DNA): TGTGCCAGCTCCCCCGGACTAAACTACAATGAGCAGTTCTTC. As protein: CASSPGLNYNEQFF.

Only one count was recorded for this clone. The rearrangement links TRBV6-5 to TRBJ2-6; the D gene is possibly TRBD1 (6 bases). Trimming shortened V by 7 bases and J by 2 bases, and 12 bases separated the two germline ends. Germline loops: CDR1 MNHEY, CDR2 SVGAGI. The CDR3 totals 15 residues. The CDR3 nucleotides read TGTGCCAGCACCCGACAGGCTACTGGGGCCAACGTCCTGACTTTC. Translation gives CASTRQATGANVLTF.

The chain is built from TRBV5-1 and TRBJ2-3; TRBD1 matches at 7 bases. V shed 4 bases and J 1 base; nucleotides not matched to a gene: 9. The germline gives CDR1 SGHRS, CDR2 YFSETQ. The length of the CDR3 is 16 residues. The CDR3 sequence is CASSGGQRLGTDTQYF. CDR3 DNA: TGCGCCAGCAGCGGGGGACAGCGGTTAGGCACAGATACGCAGTATTTT.

The CDR3 region has the DNA TGTGCCAGCAGTCCTCGCCGGGGACAGGGGCCTGAAGCTTTCTTT. Its protein is CASSPRRGQGPEAFF. The genes are TRBV27 and TRBJ1-1, with 10 bases that match TRBD1. The germline CDR1 and CDR2 sequences are MNHEY and SMNVEV (reference sequence). Germline trimming cut 5 bases from V and 6 bases from J; bases unmatched to any gene: 9. The CDR3 totals 15 residues.

This clone has only a few counts. This chain joins TRBV7-3 and TRBJ2-2, with D hard to call. This CDR3 comprises 14 residues. CDR1 SGHTA and CDR2 FQGTGA come from the germline V gene. V was shortened by 10 bases and J by 0 bases, with 12 bases between the two germline ends. CDR3 sequence (DNA): TGTGCCACCCGGCGCGCGGCGAACACCGGGGAGCTGTTTTTT. Translation: CATRRAANTGELFF.

This chain joins TRBV30 and TRBJ2-4; D may be TRBD2 (5 bases). Germline assignment: CDR1 GTSNPN and CDR2 SVGIG (reference sequence). V lost 3 bases, J lost 11 bases, and 17 bases lay in between. The CDR3 is 13 residues long. The CDR3 region has the DNA TGTGCCTGGAGCACCACGACTGGGAGTTTTCAGTACTTC. Its protein is CAWSTTTGSFQYF.

The rearrangement joins TRBV6-1 to TRBJ1-2, with D maybe TRBD1 (6 bases). The CDR3 length is 14 residues. V gave up 7 bases and J gave up 4 bases, with 16 bases separating them. Looked up from germline, CDR1 is MNHNS and CDR2 is SASEGT. This chain's CDR3 is CASIVDRYPYGYTF. The CDR3 bases are TGTGCCAGCATAGTCGACAGGTACCCCTATGGCTACACCTTC.

The V call is TRBV9, the J call TRBJ2-7; 10 bases agree with TRBD2. Germline-derived CDR1 and CDR2 are SGDLS and YYNGEE. With 3 bases clipped from V and 2 bases from J, the junction kept 2 bases outside the gene matches. This CDR3 has 14 amino acids. The CDR3 spells CASSGAGGPYEQYF. CDR3 coding DNA: TGTGCCAGCAGCGGAGCGGGAGGGCCCTACGAGCAGTACTTC.